This entry lists 12 T cell receptor beta chains sequenced from one sample in a study of blood T cell repertoires in COVID-19. Profiling relied on immunoSEQ multiplex PCR, and the TCRdb table lists in-frame clones only, not all of them. The table records hundreds of thousands of clones, around 90% of them present only once. The sequencing input was peripheral blood. The receptors were gathered from a woman aged 35 to 49 with COVID-19, enrolled during active disease.

The chain joins TRBV20-1 to TRBJ1-2, with no clear D. In germline, CDR1 is DFQATT, CDR2 SNEGSKA (reference sequence). The V gene lost 1 base and the J gene lost 8 bases, with 8 bases spanning the gap. This CDR3 has 11 residues. DNA of the CDR3: TGCAGTGCTAGAGCTACCGGGGGCTACACCTTC. It yields the protein CSARATGGYTF.

The chain is built from TRBV27 and TRBJ2-2; D may be TRBD1 (5 bases). V was trimmed by 3 bases and J by 0 bases, leaving 5 bases between them. The CDR3 length is 14 residues. The germline gives CDR1 MNHEY, CDR2 SMNVEV (reference sequence). This CDR3 is CASSLTANTGELFF. The CDR3 nucleotides are TGTGCCAGCAGTTTGACAGCGAACACCGGGGAGCTGTTTTTT.

The chain has TRBV7-8 and TRBJ1-4; TRBD1 is a possible D gene (6 bases). Trimming stripped 6 bases from V and 8 bases from J, with 16 bases between. Germline V gives CDR1 SGHVS, CDR2 FQNEAQ. The CDR3 is made up of 14 amino acids. The CDR3 reads CASSRDNLAEKLFF. The CDR3 DNA is TGTGCCAGCAGTCGGGACAATTTGGCGGAAAAACTGTTTTTT.

The chain employs TRBV28 and TRBJ2-3; 9 nucleotides match TRBD1. Germline CDR1 reads MDHEN; CDR2 reads SYDVKM. Trimming removed 6 bases from V and 1 base from J; junction bases left unmatched: 11. The CDR3 covers 17 residues. The CDR3: CASSPLRTGVRTDTQYF. CDR3 sequence (DNA): TGTGCCAGCAGCCCCCTCCGGACAGGGGTGCGCACAGATACGCAGTATTTT.

V is TRBV20-1 and J is TRBJ1-6, with D perhaps TRBD1 (5 bases). V was cut by 3 bases and J by 7 bases, with 16 bases left in between. This CDR3 region has 15 residues. The germline V gene has CDR1 DFQATT and CDR2 SNEGSKA (reference sequence). CDR3 DNA: TGCAGTGCTAGTCAGGGAAGGTCGTCGAATTCACCCCTCCACTTT. Translation: CSASQGRSSNSPLHF.

The chain combines TRBV5-1 with TRBJ2-7, with D possibly matching TRBD1 (6 bases). With 3 bases removed from V and 4 bases from J, the gap between germline ends came to 14 bases. Germline V gene sequence: CDR1 SGHRS, CDR2 YFSETQ. This CDR3 spans 14 amino acids. DNA of the CDR3: TGCGCCAGCAGCTCGGGCAGGGGCCATTACGAGCAGTACTTC. Amino acid sequence: CASSSGRGHYEQYF.

This clone came up once. The chain is built from TRBV2 and TRBJ1-1, with D maybe TRBD1 (6 bases). The V end was cut by 4 bases, the J end by 0 bases, with 9 bases between. This CDR3 contains 14 residues. CDR1 is SNHLY, CDR2 FYNNEI, per germline. CDR3 DNA sequence: TGTGCCAGCAGTGTCGACAGGCTGAACACTGAAGCTTTCTTT. Protein: CASSVDRLNTEAFF.

V is TRBV6-5 and J is TRBJ2-2, with TRBD2 as a possible D gene (5 bases). The length of the CDR3 is 13 residues. The germline V gene encodes CDR1 MNHEY and CDR2 SVGAGI. Trimming took off 6 bases at V and 4 bases at J, with 9 bases between the two ends. The CDR3 DNA is TGTGCCAGCAGCCAAAGCGGCACCGGGGAGCTGTTTTTT. Its translation: CASSQSGTGELFF.

The V call is TRBV25-1, the J call TRBJ2-7; D remains unclear. The V gene's germline CDR1 is MGHDK and CDR2 SYGVNS. The CDR3 runs to 12 residues. V lost 1 base and J 7 bases, leaving 8 bases between the germline ends. The CDR3 region has the DNA TGTGCCAGCAGTGAATCAACGAGGGAGCAGTACTTC. Its protein product is CASSESTREQYF.

The chain recombines TRBV15 with TRBJ2-6; D remains unclear. The CDR3 covers 15 residues. V shed 3 bases and J shed 0 bases, with 6 bases lying between them. Germline loops: CDR1 LNHNV, CDR2 YYDKDF (reference sequence). This chain's CDR3 is CATSRSGSGANVLTF. The DNA for the CDR3 is TGTGCCACCAGCAGGAGTGGCTCTGGGGCCAACGTCCTGACTTTC.

The chain joins TRBV5-1 to TRBJ1-6; a weak D match, TRBD1 (5 bases). There are 22 residues in the CDR3. Between the trimmed V and J ends, which lost 0 bases and 0 bases, there was a span of 25 bases. The germline V gene encodes CDR1 SGHRS and CDR2 YFSETQ. Here the CDR3 DNA reads TGCGCCAGCAGCTTGGCCGCCGACAGCCTCCTCGCACACAGCTCCTATAATTCACCCCTCCACTTT. Translating it yields CASSLAADSLLAHSSYNSPLHF. The complete variable domain, with remaining parts taken from reference TRBV5-1 and TRBJ1-6, reads KAGVTQTPRYLIKTRGQQVTLSCSPISGHRSVSWYQQTPGQGLQFLFEYFSETQRNKGNFPGRFSGRQFSNSRSEMNVSTLELGDSALYLCASSLAADSLLAHSSYNSPLHFGNGTRLTVT.

DNA for the CDR3: TGTGCCAGCGGCGGATCCCCGAACACTGAAGCTTTCTTT. This sequence encodes CASGGSPNTEAFF. This chain links TRBV28 with TRBJ1-1; D unclear. Per germline, CDR1 MDHEN and CDR2 SYDVKM. V lost 8 bases and J lost 1, with 11 bases in between. There are 13 residues in the CDR3.